Shown below are 27 T cell receptor beta chains from a single sample sequenced in a study of blood T cell repertoires in COVID-19. Method: immunoSEQ multiplex PCR; TCRdb's copy keeps in-frame clones and lacks some. This table holds 200,000 to 250,000 clones, 80% found once. Sequencing was performed on peripheral blood. The receptors stem from a woman in her 70s with acute or convalescent COVID-19.

The J gene is TRBJ2-3, the V gene TRBV24-1; 9 positions agree with TRBD2. Germline V lookup: CDR1 KGHDR, CDR2 SFDVKD. This CDR3 comprises 15 residues. V shed 4 bases and J 5 bases; nucleotides not matched to a gene: 6. The CDR3 DNA is TGTGCCACCAGTGAGTTAGCGGGGGACCAAGATACGCAGTATTTT. As protein: CATSELAGDQDTQYF.

The rearrangement joins TRBV29-1 to TRBJ1-2; D is perhaps TRBD1 (5 bases). The CDR3 length is 11 residues. V dropped 2 bases and J dropped 6 bases, with 7 bases sitting between them. CDR1 SQVTM and CDR2 ANQGSEA come from the germline V gene. CDR3 region: CSVERGNGYTF. In nucleotides, the CDR3 is TGCAGCGTTGAAAGGGGAAATGGCTACACCTTC. Full variable domain (rest looked up from reference TRBV29-1 and TRBJ1-2): SAVISQKPSRDICQRGTSLTIQCQVDSQVTMMFWYRQQPGQSLTLIATANQGSEATYESGFVIDKFPISRPNLTFSTLTVSNMSPEDSSIYLCSVERGNGYTFGSGTRLTVV.

The V call is TRBV14, the J call TRBJ2-1; TRBD2 matches at 7 bases. J gave up 7 bases and V 6 bases, and 15 bases lay outside the gene matches. CDR1 and CDR2 (germline): SGHDN, FVKESK. The CDR3 has 16 residues. The CDR3 reads CASSLWEGRRVNEQFF. DNA for the CDR3: TGTGCCAGCAGTCTGTGGGAGGGGAGGCGCGTAAATGAGCAGTTCTTC.

This chain joins TRBV5-1 and TRBJ1-4, with D maybe TRBD1 (5 bases). Germline V lookup: CDR1 SGHRS, CDR2 YFSETQ. V lost 0 bases, J lost 5 bases, and 11 bases lay in between. The CDR3 has 15 residues. The CDR3 DNA is TGCGCCAGCAGCTTGGCGCTGGACATGAATGAAAAACTGTTTTTT. Translation: CASSLALDMNEKLFF. The full variable domain, completed using reference TRBV5-1 and TRBJ1-4, is KAGVTQTPRYLIKTRGQQVTLSCSPISGHRSVSWYQQTPGQGLQFLFEYFSETQRNKGNFPGRFSGRQFSNSRSEMNVSTLELGDSALYLCASSLALDMNEKLFFGSGTQLSVL.

This rearrangement joins TRBV5-1 to TRBJ2-3, with 11 bases that match TRBD2. The CDR3 is 17 residues long. The V gene end was trimmed by 4 bases and the J gene end by 1 base; junction bases not matched to a gene: 8. Germline CDR1 SGHRS, CDR2 YFSETQ. CDR3 sequence: CASSTGTSGSRTDTQYF. The CDR3 nucleotides are TGCGCCAGCAGCACCGGGACTAGCGGTAGCCGCACAGATACGCAGTATTTT. The variable domain in full, completed from reference TRBV5-1 and TRBJ2-3, reads KAGVTQTPRYLIKTRGQQVTLSCSPISGHRSVSWYQQTPGQGLQFLFEYFSETQRNKGNFPGRFSGRQFSNSRSEMNVSTLELGDSALYLCASSTGTSGSRTDTQYFGPGTRLTVL.

The gene calls are TRBV5-6 and TRBJ2-5, with 9 bases lining up with TRBD1. Germline V gives CDR1 SGHDT, CDR2 YYEEEE. With 4 bases clipped from V and 1 base from J, the junction kept 8 bases outside the gene matches. This CDR3 spans 16 amino acids. CDR3 in DNA: TGTGCCAGCAGCGGGGGGACAGGGAAAGGCCAAGAGACCCAGTACTTC. It is translated as CASSGGTGKGQETQYF.

The chain uses TRBV6-5 and TRBJ1-5, with 9 bases matching TRBD1. The germline CDR1 and CDR2 sequences are MNHEY and SVGAGI. The CDR3 has 14 amino acids. Germline trimming cut 6 bases from V and 0 bases from J; bases unmatched to any gene: 0. The CDR3 spells CASRQGASNQPQHF. The CDR3 nucleotides read TGTGCCAGCAGACAGGGGGCTAGCAATCAGCCCCAGCATTTT.

The chain recombines TRBV3-1 (or the pseudogene TRBV3-2) with TRBJ1-1; unclear D gene. CDR1 and CDR2 (germline): LGHDT, YNNKEL (reference sequence). CDR3 length: 15 amino acids. The V end was cut by 0 bases, the J end by 4 bases, with 12 bases between. This CDR3 reads CASSQEPREGTEAFF. The CDR3 DNA follows: TGTGCCAGCAGCCAAGAGCCTAGGGAGGGCACTGAAGCTTTCTTT.

The chain recombines TRBV18 with TRBJ2-7; 8 nucleotides agree with TRBD1. Unmatched junction bases numbered 12, after V lost 1 base and J lost 4 bases. Germline CDR1 reads KGHSH; CDR2 reads LQKENI. There are 17 residues in the CDR3. The CDR3 sequence is CASSPLPGGVGVYEQYF. In DNA, the CDR3 is TGTGCCAGCTCACCACTTCCAGGGGGCGTAGGCGTTTACGAGCAGTACTTC.

The chain uses TRBV30 and TRBJ1-4, with D unresolved. This CDR3 has 14 residues. From germline, CDR1 is GTSNPN and CDR2 SVGIG (reference sequence). Trimming stripped 0 bases from V and 6 bases from J, with 11 bases between. Written as DNA, the CDR3 is TGTGCCTGGAGTGTAGTCGCGGTCCATGAAAAACTGTTTTTT. Translation: CAWSVVAVHEKLFF.

The chain combines TRBV2 with TRBJ2-6; TRBD1 matches 11 bases. V gave up 6 bases and J gave up 5 bases; unmatched junction bases: 12. The CDR3 consists of 18 residues. CDR1 is SNHLY, CDR2 FYNNEI, per germline. Here the CDR3 reads CASRPDRGRSIWANVLTF. The DNA of the CDR3 is TGTGCCAGCAGACCGGACAGGGGGCGGAGTATTTGGGCCAACGTCCTGACTTTC.

The chain couples TRBV30 to TRBJ2-3, with TRBD2 matching 7 bases. V gave up 0 bases and J gave up 0 bases; unmatched junction bases: 3. CDR1 and CDR2 from the germline V gene are GTSNPN and SVGIG (reference sequence). This CDR3 comprises 15 residues. CDR3 region: CAWSVLAASTDTQYF. The CDR3 DNA follows: TGTGCCTGGAGTGTTCTAGCGGCGAGCACAGATACGCAGTATTTT.

This chain joins TRBV27 and TRBJ2-1; tentatively, D is TRBD2 (6 bases). Germline loops: CDR1 MNHEY, CDR2 SMNVEV (reference sequence). The CDR3 has 14 amino acids. The germline V and J ends were trimmed by 2 bases and 8 bases, with 13 bases remaining between them. Here the CDR3 DNA reads TGTGCCAGCAGTTTAGTGCTAGCGTTTGATGAGCAGTTCTTC. Its protein is CASSLVLAFDEQFF.

This chain links TRBV5-1 with TRBJ2-7; TRBD1 agrees at 7 bases. V lost 4 bases and J lost 2; bases outside the gene matches: 6. This CDR3 region has 14 residues. CDR1 is SGHRS and CDR2 is YFSETQ in the germline V gene. DNA for the CDR3: TGCGCCAGCAGCCAGAACAGGGGACCCTACGAGCAGTACTTC. It encodes CASSQNRGPYEQYF. The full variable domain, rest sourced from reference TRBV5-1 and TRBJ2-7, is KAGVTQTPRYLIKTRGQQVTLSCSPISGHRSVSWYQQTPGQGLQFLFEYFSETQRNKGNFPGRFSGRQFSNSRSEMNVSTLELGDSALYLCASSQNRGPYEQYFGPGTRLTVT.

The rearrangement joins TRBV5-5 to TRBJ2-3, with no clear D. The germline V gene encodes CDR1 SGHKS and CDR2 YYEKEE (reference sequence). Trimming stripped 1 base from V and 1 base from J, with 10 bases between. The CDR3 totals 15 residues. CDR3 sequence reads: CASSLIQTGTDTQYF. CDR3 bases: TGTGCCAGCAGCTTGATACAAACCGGCACAGATACGCAGTATTTT.

The gene calls are TRBV6-1 and TRBJ2-7; tentative D call: TRBD1 (6 bases). CDR1 is MNHNS and CDR2 is SASEGT in the germline V gene. Trimming pared 2 bases from V and 1 base from J, leaving 12 bases between. The CDR3 is made up of 15 amino acids. CDR3: CASSENPGQSYEQYF. CDR3 nucleotides: TGTGCCAGCAGTGAAAACCCCGGACAGTCCTACGAGCAGTACTTC.

This rearrangement joins TRBV11-2 to TRBJ2-5, with D possibly matching TRBD2 (6 bases). The CDR3 has 12 residues. V dropped 7 bases and J dropped 5 bases, with 11 bases sitting between them. Looked up from germline, CDR1 is SGHAT and CDR2 is FQNNGV. This CDR3 is CASTLGGETQYF. In nucleotides, the CDR3 is TGTGCCAGCACCCTGGGGGGTGAGACCCAGTACTTC.

The V call is TRBV19, the J call TRBJ2-5; possible D gene TRBD1, 5 bases. The CDR3 is made up of 13 amino acids. Trimming removed 4 bases at V and 5 bases at J, with 11 bases between. Germline V CDR1 and CDR2: LNHDA, SQIVND (reference sequence). The chain's CDR3 is CASSRADKETQYF. Written as DNA, the CDR3 is TGTGCCAGTAGTAGGGCGGACAAGGAGACCCAGTACTTC.

The rearrangement uses TRBV6-6 and TRBJ2-7, with 11 bases matching TRBD1. J gave up 4 bases and V 3 bases, and 5 bases lay outside the gene matches. CDR1 is MNHNY, CDR2 SVGAGI, per germline (reference sequence). The CDR3 is 15 amino acids. This chain's CDR3 is CASSYPGTGGYEQYF. Here the CDR3 DNA reads TGTGCCAGCAGTTATCCCGGGACAGGGGGGTACGAGCAGTACTTC.

V is TRBV5-4 and J is TRBJ1-1; 7 nucleotides agree with TRBD1. The CDR3 has 13 residues. Trimming at V came to 4 bases and at J to 1 base, leaving 1 base not matched to a gene. Germline V gene data show CDR1 as SGHNT and CDR2 as YYREEE (reference sequence). In nucleotides, the CDR3 is TGTGCCAGCAGCCGACAGGGGAACACTGAAGCTTTCTTT. Its translation: CASSRQGNTEAFF.

J is TRBJ2-5 and V is TRBV6-5; 9 bases agree with TRBD2. V shed 0 bases, J shed 7 bases, and the junction held 3 bases outside the gene matches. From germline, CDR1 is MNHEY and CDR2 SVGAGI. The CDR3 contains 14 residues. The CDR3 reads CASSYSRREGTQYF. The CDR3 DNA reads TGTGCCAGCAGTTACTCGAGGCGGGAGGGGACCCAGTACTTC.

This clone was found once. The V call is TRBV5-1, the J call TRBJ2-1, with 10 positions matching TRBD2. CDR1 and CDR2 (germline): SGHRS, YFSETQ. With 1 base clipped from V and 6 bases from J, the junction kept 1 base outside the gene matches. The CDR3 loop spans 14 amino acids. The CDR3 sequence: CASSLLAGVNEQFF. Here the CDR3 DNA reads TGCGCCAGCAGCTTGCTAGCGGGAGTCAATGAGCAGTTCTTC.

The gene calls are TRBV2 and TRBJ1-6; TRBD1 is a possible D gene (6 bases). The V and J ends lost 5 bases and 7 bases respectively, with 9 bases between them. This CDR3 contains 13 residues. Germline lookup yields CDR1 SNHLY and CDR2 FYNNEI. The CDR3 protein is CASSWTENSPLHF. The CDR3 coding sequence is TGTGCCAGCAGTTGGACAGAAAATTCACCCCTCCACTTT.

The gene calls are TRBV29-1 and TRBJ1-2; TRBD1 agrees at 7 bases. Germline V lookup: CDR1 SQVTM, CDR2 ANQGSEA. The CDR3 is 17 amino acids. With 5 bases clipped from V and 4 bases from J, the junction kept 19 bases outside the gene matches. CDR3 protein: CSVPLISGTVGFYGYTF. The CDR3 DNA is TGCAGCGTTCCTCTCATCTCCGGGACAGTGGGCTTCTATGGCTACACCTTC.

The table lists this clone with many counts. The chain employs TRBV19 and TRBJ2-7; TRBD2 is a possible D gene (6 bases). The germline V and J ends were trimmed by 5 bases and 0 bases, with 17 bases remaining between them. Germline V gene sequence: CDR1 LNHDA, CDR2 SQIVND (reference sequence). The CDR3 consists of 16 residues. The CDR3 DNA follows: TGTGCCAGTAGTCGGGGGATTAGCGGTTACTCCTACGAGCAGTACTTC. Its translation is CASSRGISGYSYEQYF.

The CDR3 here is CASSLRTSGRAFGELFF. The CDR3 DNA sequence: TGTGCCAGTAGTCTCCGGACTAGCGGGAGGGCCTTCGGGGAGCTGTTTTTT. The chain combines TRBV19 with TRBJ2-2; 15 positions match TRBD2. This CDR3 contains 17 residues. Trimming took 5 bases from V and 7 from J; bases not matched to a gene: 8. Germline V gene data show CDR1 as LNHDA and CDR2 as SQIVND (reference sequence).

Concerning this clone: One junction end disagrees with the germline gene, perhaps due to a read error. V gene TRBV24-1 combines with J gene TRBJ2-2; maybe TRBD2 (5 bases). The germline CDR1 and CDR2 sequences are KGHDR and SFDVKD. This CDR3 spans 13 amino acids. The CDR3 DNA reads TGTGCCACAAGTGCGGGGAACACCGGGGAGCTGTTTTTT. It yields the protein CATSAGNTGELFF.